This is a list of T cell receptor beta chains from one sample in a study of Ad26.COV2.S vaccination and SARS-CoV-2 variants. Here immunoSEQ multiplex PCR was the method, and the copy in TCRdb shows in-frame clones only, minus some. The table shows approximately 410,000 clones, with roughly 90% occurring only once. This material consisted of peripheral blood, taken in a trial of Ad26.COV2.S vaccine versus placebo. All receptors derive from a person between 18 and 65 years old who received the Ad26.COV2.S COVID-19 vaccine or a placebo. Both conserved end residues are part of each CDR3. The order of the fields is V gene, J gene, CDR3 protein.

TRBV21-1	TRBJ2-5	CASSKHGNQETQYF
TRBV23-1	TRBJ2-7	CASSQFYRGPSYEQYF
TRBV28	TRBJ1-1	CASSPNDRLNTEAFF
TRBV3-1/TRBV3-2	TRBJ1-1	CASSRDREGAFF
TRBV5-6	TRBJ1-4	CASSLFSGQTEKLFF
TRBV5-5	TRBJ2-3	CASSPGQGTYLMKNTDTQYF
TRBV11-3	TRBJ2-7	CASSLGGQGLYEQYF
TRBV5-1	TRBJ2-1	CASSRGQGKDEQFF
TRBV10-1	TRBJ2-2	CASSSGGQSNTGELFF
TRBV2	TRBJ2-5	CASSAPETQETQYF
TRBV7-2	TRBJ1-5	CASSLQQGSNQPQHF
TRBV29-1	TRBJ2-6	CSVNSRGSGANVLTF
TRBV7-9	TRBJ1-6	CASRGGVGYSYNSPLHF
TRBV5-1	TRBJ1-1	CASSQPPNTEAFF
TRBV6-5	TRBJ2-4	CASSYPGQGNIQYF
TRBV30	TRBJ1-4	CAWSAIGLGREKLFF
TRBV3-1/TRBV3-2	TRBJ2-2	CASSQDLWGLAANTGELFF
TRBV29-1	TRBJ2-1	CSVRATDSSYNEQFF
TRBV6-2/TRBV6-3	TRBJ2-7	CASSYSKPRYSYEQYF
TRBV10-2	TRBJ2-1	CASSVKLQASSYNEQFF
TRBV7-9	TRBJ1-4	CASSLAGGREKLFF
TRBV12-5	TRBJ2-7	CASALTGGSYEQYF
TRBV7-6	TRBJ2-1	CASSSGVRLNEQFF